The 9 T cell receptor beta chains given below trace back to one sample, sequenced in a study of beta chain features in type 1 diabetes. The sequenced template was cDNA made from the entire isolated RNA. The data were produced by immunoSEQ multiplex PCR, yet TCRdb's version contains in-frame clones alone and is incomplete. The sample lists about 360,000 clones, around 12% occurring once. Sequenced material: naive CD4+ T cells from blood. The receptors were gathered from a man between 18 and 29 years old in good health.

This clone was observed a handful of times. The chain links TRBV18 to TRBJ2-1; no firm D call. This CDR3 contains 17 residues. Germline V gene lookup returns CDR1 KGHSH and CDR2 LQKENI. V was clipped by 0 bases and J by 0 bases, with 12 bases between them. CDR3 nucleotides: TGTGCCAGCTCACCACCGGATTTGAGGAACTCCTACAATGAGCAGTTCTTC. Encoded protein: CASSPPDLRNSYNEQFF.

This clone was counted only a few times. The V gene is TRBV7-4, the J gene TRBJ1-3; possibly TRBD1 for D (5 bases). V was pared by 6 bases and J by 0 bases, with 12 bases between. CDR1 is SGHVT, CDR2 SQSDAQ, per germline. The CDR3 extends over 15 amino acids. The CDR3 is CASRRKQVSGNTIYF. The CDR3 DNA sequence: TGTGCCAGCAGGCGAAAACAGGTCTCTGGAAACACCATATATTTT.

CDR3 DNA: TGTGCCAGCAGACTGACAGGGGCCCCCTACAATGAGCAGTTCTTC. Its translation: CASRLTGAPYNEQFF. This chain links TRBV7-2 with TRBJ2-1; 8 nucleotides agree with TRBD1. The CDR3 consists of 15 residues. V gave up 6 bases and J gave up 2 bases; unmatched junction bases: 6. Germline V gene data show CDR1 as SGHTA and CDR2 as FQGNSA.

The V gene is TRBV4-2, the J gene TRBJ2-3; 7 nucleotides agree with TRBD2. From germline, CDR1 is LGHNA and CDR2 YNFKEQ. V was clipped by 4 bases and J by 1 base; unmatched bases: 8. The CDR3 length is 16 residues. CDR3 in amino acids: CASSPTGSGGTDTQYF. CDR3 nucleotide sequence: TGTGCCAGCAGCCCAACCGGGAGCGGGGGCACAGATACGCAGTATTTT.

The sample holds a few counts of this clone. The chain recombines TRBV2 with TRBJ1-3, with no clear D. The germline gives CDR1 SNHLY, CDR2 FYNNEI. This CDR3 is 15 amino acids long. Trimming removed 5 bases at V and 0 bases at J, with 11 bases between. This chain's CDR3 is CASSLAGVSGNTIYF. The CDR3 DNA reads as TGTGCCAGCAGTCTGGCGGGAGTCTCTGGAAACACCATATATTTT.

Only a few counts were recorded for this clone. CDR3 sequence: CASSSSTGDEQYF. Written as DNA, the CDR3 is TGTGCCAGTAGTTCTTCCACGGGGGACGAGCAGTACTTC. The V and J genes are TRBV19 and TRBJ2-7, with a possible D match to TRBD2 (6 bases). Germline V gene sequence: CDR1 LNHDA, CDR2 SQIVND (reference sequence). V shed 5 bases and J shed 5 bases, with 13 bases lying between them. The CDR3 spans 13 residues.

The chain carries TRBV27 and TRBJ2-1, with D possibly being TRBD1 (6 bases). The germline V and J ends were trimmed by 5 bases and 6 bases, with 14 bases remaining between them. Germline CDR1 reads MNHEY; CDR2 reads SMNVEV (reference sequence). The CDR3 contains 14 residues. CDR3 nucleotides: TGTGCCAGCAGTCCCGGGGCCAGGGGCAATGAGCAGTTCTTC. Residues: CASSPGARGNEQFF.

This clone came up a few times. This chain joins TRBV7-2 and TRBJ1-6; no definite D call. The ends were cut back, 11 bases at V and 0 bases at J, with 8 bases in the middle. The CDR3 contains 13 residues. Germline V gene data show CDR1 as SGHTA and CDR2 as FQGNSA. CDR3 sequence (DNA): TGTGCCGGCCGGAGCTCCTATAATTCACCCCTCCACTTT. Protein product: CAGRSSYNSPLHF.

This clone has a handful of counts. The chain recombines TRBV7-2 with TRBJ1-2; unclear D gene. The CDR3 is 13 residues long. Germline CDR1 and CDR2: SGHTA and FQGNSA. The V and J ends lost 5 bases and 7 bases respectively, with 14 bases between them. In DNA, the CDR3 is TGTGCCAGCAGCCATCCCGGGTTAGGTGGCTACACCTTC. The encoded protein is CASSHPGLGGYTF.